This TCR beta chain came from a study of cytomegalovirus exposure and HLA in healthy donors (dated by TCRdb to between 2016 and 2019). Study-level background: In an earlier analysis of approximately 640 of the donors, roughly 300 Gb of sequence data and 95 million to 130 million unique TCR beta sequences from approximately 180 million T cells were reported. Approximately 310 gigabases of sequencing data and 91 million or so unique TCR sequences made up an early release that covered nearly 650 HLA-typed donors. Donor age, sex, ethnicity and CMV serostatus were collected together with the repertoire data. A later genetic analysis used genome-wide SNP genotypes for about 60% of the 666 donors, treating that subset as a discovery cohort. Both class I and class II loci were covered by HLA typing, at four-digit resolution. The study profiled the T cell repertoires of under 700 subjects by immunosequencing and related them to cytomegalovirus serostatus. Several DR-DQ haplotypes were handled as single units for association and clustering because linkage in the cohort was strong. Along with the roughly 610-subject first cohort, a separate validation cohort of over 90 different subjects was used. The aim of the study was to test whether cataloging public T cell receptors could identify signatures of past pathogen exposure. A later analysis re-analyzed previously published TCR beta repertoires from 550 to 700 donors and added high-resolution HLA genotyping to study TCR occurrence patterns. The study combined high-throughput TCR immunosequencing, statistical association of individual TCRs with disease status, and machine learning to predict cytomegalovirus infection status. The number of donors typed differed by locus, with about 629-630 for A, B, C, DRB1 and DQB1, 522 for DQA1, under 610 for DPA1, and approximately 470 for DPB1. The genetic ancestry cluster associated with self-reported Caucasian donors included about 84% of the roughly 400 genotyped donors. Rather than drawing on any new phenotypic data, the later analysis identified candidate immune exposures from TCR beta sequences and the way those sequences occurred across donors. Among under 450 genotyped donors of the cohort, an average of approximately 240,000 unique TCR beta nucleotide sequences were sequenced per donor, roughly a sixth of them non-productive. All discovery cohort repertoires had been generated on a single sequencing platform. To decide whether each TCR beta V gene segment behaved as functional or pseudogenic, an earlier analysis of several hundred of the donors relied on high-throughput TCR beta sequencing. Study-level results and caveats: A total of 150 or so TCR beta chains were listed by the study as associated with cytomegalovirus. A further reported finding was that TCR beta sequences accurately predicted the HLA-A and HLA-B alleles for most subjects in the first cohort. Linkage disequilibrium might explain the correlated functional status among segregating V segments, but an unknown experimental factor could not be excluded. Because HLA typing was missing for some donors at each locus, association tests included only the typed subset. A later analysis found that HLA-associated TCR beta chains were more clonally expanded and had lower generation probabilities than equally common non-associated chains. The presence/absence analyses assumed that sequencing depth was roughly uniform across donors, and that assumption may not be true. A later analysis reported that several top co-occurrence clusters appeared linked to parvovirus B19, influenza, CMV and Epstein-Barr virus. While some public TCRs were present in many individuals, most TCR sequences turned up only very rarely across donors. When HLA alleles, especially DR and DQ, strongly co-occurred, TCR associations were difficult to assign to individual alleles. For the cohort, immune exposure information was limited to CMV serostatus. The classifier was reported to diagnose cytomegalovirus status with high specificity and sensitivity in both the original and validation cohorts. Because the 87-base-pair reads could not distinguish some IMGT-functional V segments, including TRBV6-2 and TRBV6-3, those segments were excluded. Only TCR beta chains were sequenced in this cohort, and the absence of alpha or paired-chain data limited detectable features. A later analysis found that TCR association rates varied across HLA loci, with DRB1 alleles showing the most associated TCRs and HLA-C alleles the fewest. According to a later analysis, most CMV-associated TCR beta chains appeared to be HLA-restricted, and the HLA associations seemed to be driven largely by CMV exposure. In vitro tests confirmed that a few of the cytomegalovirus-associated TCR beta chains recognize cytomegalovirus antigens. A later genetic analysis reported fewer N-insertions in productive TCRs among donors in an Asian-associated ancestry cluster than the roughly 640-donor mean. Approximately 18 rarely observed V segments, including chromosome 9 orphons, were excluded from the earlier analysis of several hundred of the donors because counts were too low. In an earlier analysis of some 640 of the donors, most TCR beta V segments were observed in productive rearrangements about 90% or about 30% of the time, broadly matching IMGT annotations. The authors suggested that the approach could potentially be generalized to other disease states and immunological phenotypes. In a later analysis, some 18,000 TCR beta sequences were associated with specific HLA alleles at a false discovery rate of 0.05. In a later genetic analysis, a missense DCLRE1C variant was associated with V-gene and J-gene trimming of TCR beta chains, and the association was replicated in an independent cohort. A cluster of highly shared sequence variants was judged likely to be a technical artifact of the sequencing pipeline.

The library was generated by the immunoSEQ multiplex PCR assay. A mixture of 60 forward primers for TCR Vbeta segments and 13 reverse primers for TCR Jbeta segments was used in the multiplex PCR. The CDR3 region of rearranged TCR beta genes was amplified from genomic DNA with a multiplex PCR assay. The amplified TCR beta libraries were sequenced on the Illumina HiSeq System as 87-base-pair reads. On the authors' methods: A later analysis counted tens of millions of unique TCR beta chains across the 640 or so repertoires, and 10 million to 11 million of these chains were shared by at least two donors. Raw reads were error-corrected and collapsed into unique sequences with a nearest-neighbor algorithm that merged closely related sequences to remove PCR and sequencing errors. Alignment of CDR3 sequences to IMGT reference sequences was used to assign V, D and J gene segments. For a sequence to be retained, a match of at least six nucleotides was required to both a V gene segment and a J gene segment. Rearrangements were classified as productive when the CDR3 lacked stop codons and remained in frame with V and J, and all other rearrangements were classified as non-productive. Following IMGT convention, CDR3 was defined as the stretch from the second conserved V-encoded cysteine up to the conserved J-encoded phenylalanine. In an earlier analysis of roughly 610 of the donors, sequences lacking an unambiguous match to a single V gene segment were excluded. In an earlier analysis of around 590 of the donors, a V segment was called functional when productive rearrangements were above 56.7%, and segregating when the standard deviation between donors exceeded 5%. A statistical classification framework was developed to diagnose cytomegalovirus status using the catalog of TCR beta chain sequences. A later analysis assigned V and J genes by comparing TCR nucleotide sequences with IMGT/GENE-DB human TR gene sequences. The TCRdist pipeline was used in a later analysis to assign CDR3 sequences and most-parsimonious VDJ recombination scenarios. In a later analysis, each TCR beta chain was defined by its CDR3 amino acid sequence together with its V-gene family, and reads lacking a unique V-gene family were excluded. In a later analysis, 450 to 600 highly shared, low-generation-probability nucleotide sequences were removed to address suspected cross-contamination and a sequencing artifact. For each public chain, a later analysis derived a clonal expansion index from normalized ranks of inferred template counts within each repertoire. In a later analysis, generation probabilities were computed using a VDJ recombination model fitted to out-of-frame rearrangements, and the results were checked against IGoR. In a later analysis, hypergeometric tests were used to score TCR-TCR, TCR-HLA and TCR-CMV co-occurrence, with a repertoire-size bias correction applied to TCR pairs. In a later analysis, false discovery rates were estimated by permuting HLA or CMV assignments 20 times. In a later analysis, co-occurring TCRs were grouped using DBSCAN, with TCRdist sequence similarity added in when clustering inside HLA-allele-positive subsets. Co-occurrence clustering excluded repertoires with fewer than 30,000 or more than 120,000 public chains, plus five with anomalous nucleotide sharing. TCRdb retrieved this table from immuneACCESS and kept in-frame rearrangements only. Not all clones are present; in checked studies, unresolved V genes account for under half, and no reason is known for the remainder. The V and J calls and clone size were taken over from that table, and D and trimming were inferred from the DNA. This sample has roughly 140,000 clones in its table, and approximately 80% of those were observed once. The ten largest clones add up to 4.5% to 5% of the sample.

Comment on this clone: Its antigen is not yet known. Its ends do not fully match the called genes, so a read error is possible.

In total, 630 or so healthy bone marrow donors made up the cohort. At the time of sampling, all cohort members were nominally healthy, though unrecorded immune exposures were likely present. The donor was CMV seronegative and belonged to the group of 320 or so seronegative cohort members. Each donor provided a peripheral blood sample, and peripheral blood mononuclear cells were used for TCR beta sequencing. The Qiagen DNeasy Blood Extraction Kit was used to extract genomic DNA from the blood cell samples. CDR1 and CDR2 (SSHAT, FNYEAQ) derive from the germline V gene (reference sequence). The CDR3 covers 15 residues, taking in both the cysteine and the phenylalanine. Only the CDR3 portion is preserved as DNA: 45 bases, with reading frame beginning at the first base.

The receptor chain draws on TRBV7-7 and TRBJ2-3; no confident D gene assignment can be made. The clonotype was recovered from a woman in her fifties or sixties in good health and CMV-seronegative. The specimen sequenced was PBMCs. In nucleotides, the sequence is TGTGCTAGCAGCTTAGGAGCTACTGGCACAGATACGCAGTATTTT. It is translated as CASSLGATGTDTQYF. Here the CDR3 is joined to the reference TRBV7-7 and TRBJ2-3 genes, and the full variable domain is: GAGVSQSPRYKVTKRGQDVTLRCDPISSHATLYWYQQALGQGPEFLTYFNYEAQPDKSGLPSDRFSAERPEGSISTLTIQRTEQRDSAMYRCASSLGATGTDTQYFGPGTRLTVL.